The TCR beta chain described here comes from a study of blood T cell repertoires in COVID-19. Overall study: Samples representing acute and convalescent COVID-19 were sourced from the United States, Italy and Spain. The analysed material was cDNA or gDNA that came from T cells, B-cell-depleted T cells, or PBMCs.

Per the original data handling: Estimated nucleated cell counts came from reference gene primer amplification. Some clones are missing from TCRdb's copy, which holds only in-frame ones; the method was immunoSEQ multiplex PCR. That table gives V, J and clone size, and the DNA gave D and trimming. The sample records 290,000 or so clones, approximately 85% being singletons. The sample holds one count of this clone. This CDR3 has 17 residues. Germline V gene lookup returns CDR1 LNHDA and CDR2 SQIVND (reference sequence). V lost 5 bases, J lost 5 bases, and 24 bases lay in between. The clonotype comes from a man aged 50 or older with active or convalescent COVID-19. Sample: peripheral blood. V and J are TRBV19 and TRBJ1-1, with D perhaps matching TRBD1 (5 bases). The CDR3 spells CASSPSRRLGGKTEAFF. The DNA of the CDR3 is TGTGCCAGTAGTCCCTCCCGGCGGTTGGGGGGGAAGACTGAAGCTTTCTTT.